The rows below give T cell receptor beta chains drawn from one sample of a study of cytomegalovirus exposure and HLA in healthy donors. The repertoire was sequenced with immunoSEQ multiplex PCR; TCRdb's copy has only in-frame clones and lacks some. The sample contains about 80,000 clones, approximately 65% of which appear only once. Source material: PBMCs. The receptors come from a male donor in good health and CMV-seropositive. Both conserved end residues are part of each CDR3. D genes are given only for firm matches. Not all rows give a size; the values are once, few, many and, for expanded clones, a class.

d_call: -; cdr3_length: 16; clone_size: -; j_call: TRBJ2-3; v_call: TRBV5-4; cdr3_nt: TGTGCCAGCAGCTTGAGGCGGCGAGAGGACACAGATACGCAGTATTTT; cdr3_aa: CASSLRRREDTDTQYF
d_call: -; cdr3_length: 14; clone_size: -; j_call: TRBJ1-2; v_call: TRBV18; cdr3_nt: TGTGCCAGCTCACCACTGGCGGCTGACTATGGCTACACCTTC; cdr3_aa: CASSPLAADYGYTF
d_call: -; cdr3_length: 12; clone_size: few; j_call: TRBJ2-1; v_call: TRBV4-1; cdr3_nt: TGCGCCAGCAGCCCCAGCGAGTATGAGCAGTTCTTC; cdr3_aa: CASSPSEYEQFF
d_call: -; cdr3_length: 12; clone_size: -; j_call: TRBJ1-5; v_call: TRBV7-9; cdr3_nt: TGTGCCAGCAGCTCCGGTGATCAGCCCCAGCATTTT; cdr3_aa: CASSSGDQPQHF
d_call: TRBD1; cdr3_length: 15; clone_size: -; j_call: TRBJ1-5; v_call: TRBV15; cdr3_nt: TGTGCCACCAGCAGAGAAGGAAGACAGGGTCAGCCCCAGCATTTT; cdr3_aa: CATSREGRQGQPQHF
d_call: -; cdr3_length: 14; clone_size: -; j_call: TRBJ2-7; v_call: TRBV5-1; cdr3_nt: TGCGCCAGCAGCCCTGGGCCGGCCTCCTACGAGCAGTACTTC; cdr3_aa: CASSPGPASYEQYF
d_call: -; cdr3_length: 13; clone_size: -; j_call: TRBJ2-1; v_call: TRBV6-5; cdr3_nt: TGTGCCAGCAGGGATGGACTCAGGAATAGGCAGTTCTTC; cdr3_aa: CASRDGLRNRQFF
d_call: TRBD2; cdr3_length: 14; clone_size: -; j_call: TRBJ2-3; v_call: TRBV19; cdr3_nt: TGTGCCAGTAGTACTAGCGGGGGACTGGATACGCAGTATTTT; cdr3_aa: CASSTSGGLDTQYF
d_call: TRBD1; cdr3_length: 13; clone_size: -; j_call: TRBJ1-2; v_call: TRBV5-6; cdr3_nt: TGTGCCAGCAGCTTAGGGGGCACCTATGGCTACACCTTC; cdr3_aa: CASSLGGTYGYTF
d_call: TRBD1; cdr3_length: 13; clone_size: -; j_call: TRBJ1-2; v_call: TRBV28; cdr3_nt: TGTGCCAGCGGGCACAGGGGGCTCGATGGCTACACCTTC; cdr3_aa: CASGHRGLDGYTF
d_call: -; cdr3_length: 14; clone_size: -; j_call: TRBJ2-5; v_call: TRBV7-6; cdr3_nt: TGTGCCAGCAGCTTAGGGGGTCAGGGGGAGACCCAGTACTTC; cdr3_aa: CASSLGGQGETQYF
d_call: -; cdr3_length: 14; clone_size: -; j_call: TRBJ2-7; v_call: TRBV11-2; cdr3_nt: TGTGCCAGCAGCGTCTACCAGGGAGGATACGAGCAGTACTTC; cdr3_aa: CASSVYQGGYEQYF
d_call: -; cdr3_length: 15; clone_size: -; j_call: TRBJ1-4; v_call: TRBV7-9; cdr3_nt: TGTGCCAGCAGCGCCGGAGCAGGGCTAAATGAAAAACTGTTTTTT; cdr3_aa: CASSAGAGLNEKLFF
d_call: TRBD2; cdr3_length: 14; clone_size: -; j_call: TRBJ2-3; v_call: TRBV29-1; cdr3_nt: TGCAGCGTAGCCCCGCTAGCGGCCCAGGATACGCAGTATTTT; cdr3_aa: CSVAPLAAQDTQYF
d_call: TRBD1; cdr3_length: 19; clone_size: -; j_call: TRBJ2-7; v_call: TRBV2; cdr3_nt: TGTGCCAGCAGTGAAATGTCCCGGGACAGGGGTTGGAGCTCCTACGAGCAGTACTTC; cdr3_aa: CASSEMSRDRGWSSYEQYF
d_call: -; cdr3_length: 15; clone_size: -; j_call: TRBJ1-2; v_call: TRBV5-4; cdr3_nt: TGTGCCAGCAGCTTGGCAGGCAGGGCAAAGGGTGGCTACACCTTC; cdr3_aa: CASSLAGRAKGGYTF
d_call: TRBD1; cdr3_length: 17; clone_size: -; j_call: TRBJ2-6; v_call: TRBV7-7; cdr3_nt: TGTGCTAGCAGCCCCGGACAGGGGGAAGTCGGGGCCAACGTCCTGACTTTC; cdr3_aa: CASSPGQGEVGANVLTF
d_call: -; cdr3_length: 17; clone_size: -; j_call: TRBJ2-5; v_call: TRBV5-1; cdr3_nt: TGCGCCAGCAGCTCGTTAGCGGTAGGAGTGGTCCAAGAGACCCAGTACTTC; cdr3_aa: CASSSLAVGVVQETQYF
d_call: -; cdr3_length: 14; clone_size: few; j_call: TRBJ2-5; v_call: TRBV5-1; cdr3_nt: TGCGCCAGCAGCAGGCTAGGGGTCCAAGAGACCCAGTACTTC; cdr3_aa: CASSRLGVQETQYF
d_call: TRBD1; cdr3_length: 14; clone_size: -; j_call: TRBJ2-7; v_call: TRBV27; cdr3_nt: TGTGCCAGCAGTTTTGGACAGGGAGGCTACGAGCAGTACTTC; cdr3_aa: CASSFGQGGYEQYF
d_call: -; cdr3_length: 14; clone_size: few; j_call: TRBJ2-1; v_call: TRBV10-3; cdr3_nt: TGTGCCATCAGCGGAGTACAACAGGGCAATGAGCAGTTCTTC; cdr3_aa: CAISGVQQGNEQFF
d_call: -; cdr3_length: 13; clone_size: few; j_call: TRBJ1-4; v_call: TRBV6-6; cdr3_nt: TGTGCCAGCAGGGAGATTAGTAATGAAAAACTGTTTTTT; cdr3_aa: CASREISNEKLFF
d_call: -; cdr3_length: 13; clone_size: -; j_call: TRBJ1-1; v_call: TRBV6-1; cdr3_nt: TGTGCCAGCAGTGAACAGGTGAACACTGAAGCTTTCTTT; cdr3_aa: CASSEQVNTEAFF
d_call: -; cdr3_length: 16; clone_size: -; j_call: TRBJ2-7; v_call: TRBV30; cdr3_nt: TGTGCCCCACGGCCCAACCGGGACATCCTTGCTTCCGGGCAGTACTTC; cdr3_aa: CAPRPNRDILASGQYF
d_call: -; cdr3_length: 14; clone_size: -; j_call: TRBJ2-5; v_call: TRBV28; cdr3_nt: TGTGCCAGCAGCCTCCGGGGCGGGGCCGGGACCCAGTACTTC; cdr3_aa: CASSLRGGAGTQYF
d_call: -; cdr3_length: 13; clone_size: few; j_call: TRBJ1-2; v_call: TRBV19; cdr3_nt: TGTGCCAGTAGTATTGGAAAGCGCAATGGCTACACCTTC; cdr3_aa: CASSIGKRNGYTF
d_call: TRBD2; cdr3_length: 14; clone_size: -; j_call: TRBJ2-7; v_call: TRBV28; cdr3_nt: TGTGCCAGCAGAAGGACTAGCGGGAATGACGAGCAGTACTTC; cdr3_aa: CASRRTSGNDEQYF
d_call: TRBD1; cdr3_length: 14; clone_size: few; j_call: TRBJ1-2; v_call: TRBV5-1; cdr3_nt: TGCGCCAGCAGCGCAGGACAGGGCGACTATGGCTACACCTTC; cdr3_aa: CASSAGQGDYGYTF
d_call: -; cdr3_length: 12; clone_size: -; j_call: TRBJ1-2; v_call: TRBV6-5; cdr3_nt: TGTGCCAGCAGTTCCCTTGGGGAGGGCTACACCTTC; cdr3_aa: CASSSLGEGYTF
d_call: -; cdr3_length: 15; clone_size: -; j_call: TRBJ1-2; v_call: TRBV19; cdr3_nt: TGTGCCAGTAGTATAGCGGCGGTAGCTAACTATGGCTACACCTTC; cdr3_aa: CASSIAAVANYGYTF
d_call: TRBD1; cdr3_length: 17; clone_size: -; j_call: TRBJ2-1; v_call: TRBV4-3; cdr3_nt: TGCGCCAGCAGCCAAGTGCTACCGGGACAGGACTCCGATGAGCAGTTCTTC; cdr3_aa: CASSQVLPGQDSDEQFF
d_call: TRBD2; cdr3_length: 13; clone_size: -; j_call: TRBJ2-1; v_call: TRBV5-4; cdr3_nt: TGTGCCAGCAGCGGACTAGCGGTTAATGAGCAGTTCTTC; cdr3_aa: CASSGLAVNEQFF
d_call: TRBD2; cdr3_length: 16; clone_size: -; j_call: TRBJ2-7; v_call: TRBV7-2; cdr3_nt: TGTGCCAGCAGCCCCGGAGGACTAGCGCTAAACTACGAGCAGTACTTC; cdr3_aa: CASSPGGLALNYEQYF
d_call: -; cdr3_length: 14; clone_size: -; j_call: TRBJ1-1; v_call: TRBV28; cdr3_nt: TGTGCCAGCAGTTCAGCCCGGACAACCACTGAAGCTTTCTTT; cdr3_aa: CASSSARTTTEAFF
d_call: TRBD2; cdr3_length: 15; clone_size: -; j_call: TRBJ2-5; v_call: TRBV9; cdr3_nt: TGTGCCAGCAGCTTGGGGACTAGCGGAACAGAGACCCAGTACTTC; cdr3_aa: CASSLGTSGTETQYF
d_call: -; cdr3_length: 15; clone_size: -; j_call: TRBJ2-1; v_call: TRBV2; cdr3_nt: TGTGCCAGCACCCGGGGGGCTAGCGATCACAATGAGCAGTTCTTC; cdr3_aa: CASTRGASDHNEQFF
d_call: -; cdr3_length: 14; clone_size: once; j_call: TRBJ1-1; v_call: TRBV27; cdr3_nt: TGTGCCAGCAGTCGGAATACAGGAGGGCTTGAAGCTTTCTTT; cdr3_aa: CASSRNTGGLEAFF
d_call: -; cdr3_length: 14; clone_size: -; j_call: TRBJ1-1; v_call: TRBV5-1; cdr3_nt: TGCGCCAGCAGCTCGGGGGAGGTGAACACTGAAGCTTTCTTT; cdr3_aa: CASSSGEVNTEAFF
d_call: -; cdr3_length: 16; clone_size: -; j_call: TRBJ1-1; v_call: TRBV18; cdr3_nt: TGTGCCAGCTCACGGGGGCCAGGCGGCATGAACACTGAAGCTTTCTTT; cdr3_aa: CASSRGPGGMNTEAFF
d_call: -; cdr3_length: 13; clone_size: -; j_call: TRBJ2-2; v_call: TRBV14; cdr3_nt: TGTGCCAGCAGCCCCCTAAACACCGGGGAGCTGTTTTTT; cdr3_aa: CASSPLNTGELFF
d_call: TRBD2; cdr3_length: 16; clone_size: -; j_call: TRBJ2-5; v_call: TRBV4-1; cdr3_nt: TGCGCCAGCAGCCAAGATGGACTAGCGGGGGTGGAGACCCAGTACTTC; cdr3_aa: CASSQDGLAGVETQYF
d_call: -; cdr3_length: 15; clone_size: -; j_call: TRBJ2-7; v_call: TRBV6-5; cdr3_nt: TGTGCCAGCAGTTACGATCGACAGAAAGGCTACGAGCAGTACTTC; cdr3_aa: CASSYDRQKGYEQYF
d_call: -; cdr3_length: 13; clone_size: few; j_call: TRBJ1-1; v_call: TRBV11-2; cdr3_nt: TGTGCCAGCAGCTCGGACAGAAGCACTGAAGCTTTCTTT; cdr3_aa: CASSSDRSTEAFF
d_call: -; cdr3_length: 15; clone_size: -; j_call: TRBJ1-2; v_call: TRBV14; cdr3_nt: TGTGCCAGCAGCCAAGATAAACTTGCGACAACTGGCTACACCTTC; cdr3_aa: CASSQDKLATTGYTF
d_call: TRBD1; cdr3_length: 14; clone_size: -; j_call: TRBJ1-2; v_call: TRBV19; cdr3_nt: TGTGCCAGTAGTATTATGGGACAGTATTCTGGCTACACCTTC; cdr3_aa: CASSIMGQYSGYTF
d_call: -; cdr3_length: 14; clone_size: -; j_call: TRBJ2-3; v_call: TRBV27; cdr3_nt: TGTGCCAGCACCCGGCAGGGGAGCACAGATACGCAGTATTTT; cdr3_aa: CASTRQGSTDTQYF
d_call: TRBD2; cdr3_length: 17; clone_size: -; j_call: TRBJ2-1; v_call: TRBV7-2; cdr3_nt: TGTGCCAGCAGCCAGTGGAGCGGGAGGAGGACCTACAATGAGCAGTTCTTC; cdr3_aa: CASSQWSGRRTYNEQFF
d_call: TRBD1; cdr3_length: 14; clone_size: -; j_call: TRBJ2-7; v_call: TRBV6-5; cdr3_nt: TGTGCCAGCAGTCGAGGGACAGGGGCCTACGAGCAGTACTTC; cdr3_aa: CASSRGTGAYEQYF
d_call: -; cdr3_length: 16; clone_size: -; j_call: TRBJ2-1; v_call: TRBV7-9; cdr3_nt: TGTGCCACCCCCTCCCCTGGGACTGACCTCGTGAATGAGCAGTTCTTC; cdr3_aa: CATPSPGTDLVNEQFF
d_call: -; cdr3_length: 13; clone_size: once; j_call: TRBJ1-1; v_call: TRBV6-1; cdr3_nt: TGTGCCAGCAGTGACCCACAGGCCCGTGAAGCTTTCTTT; cdr3_aa: CASSDPQAREAFF
d_call: -; cdr3_length: 13; clone_size: -; j_call: TRBJ1-2; v_call: TRBV14; cdr3_nt: TGTGCCAGCAGCCCCGGGGGGAGCTATGGCTACACCTTC; cdr3_aa: CASSPGGSYGYTF
d_call: TRBD1; cdr3_length: 12; clone_size: -; j_call: TRBJ1-2; v_call: TRBV2; cdr3_nt: TGTGCCAGCAGTCAGGGGGAGAGTGGCTACACCTTC; cdr3_aa: CASSQGESGYTF
d_call: -; cdr3_length: 15; clone_size: -; j_call: TRBJ1-2; v_call: TRBV28; cdr3_nt: TGTGCCGCGGGGGGGGCGCTCGGTTCGGGTTATGGCTACACCTTC; cdr3_aa: CAAGGALGSGYGYTF